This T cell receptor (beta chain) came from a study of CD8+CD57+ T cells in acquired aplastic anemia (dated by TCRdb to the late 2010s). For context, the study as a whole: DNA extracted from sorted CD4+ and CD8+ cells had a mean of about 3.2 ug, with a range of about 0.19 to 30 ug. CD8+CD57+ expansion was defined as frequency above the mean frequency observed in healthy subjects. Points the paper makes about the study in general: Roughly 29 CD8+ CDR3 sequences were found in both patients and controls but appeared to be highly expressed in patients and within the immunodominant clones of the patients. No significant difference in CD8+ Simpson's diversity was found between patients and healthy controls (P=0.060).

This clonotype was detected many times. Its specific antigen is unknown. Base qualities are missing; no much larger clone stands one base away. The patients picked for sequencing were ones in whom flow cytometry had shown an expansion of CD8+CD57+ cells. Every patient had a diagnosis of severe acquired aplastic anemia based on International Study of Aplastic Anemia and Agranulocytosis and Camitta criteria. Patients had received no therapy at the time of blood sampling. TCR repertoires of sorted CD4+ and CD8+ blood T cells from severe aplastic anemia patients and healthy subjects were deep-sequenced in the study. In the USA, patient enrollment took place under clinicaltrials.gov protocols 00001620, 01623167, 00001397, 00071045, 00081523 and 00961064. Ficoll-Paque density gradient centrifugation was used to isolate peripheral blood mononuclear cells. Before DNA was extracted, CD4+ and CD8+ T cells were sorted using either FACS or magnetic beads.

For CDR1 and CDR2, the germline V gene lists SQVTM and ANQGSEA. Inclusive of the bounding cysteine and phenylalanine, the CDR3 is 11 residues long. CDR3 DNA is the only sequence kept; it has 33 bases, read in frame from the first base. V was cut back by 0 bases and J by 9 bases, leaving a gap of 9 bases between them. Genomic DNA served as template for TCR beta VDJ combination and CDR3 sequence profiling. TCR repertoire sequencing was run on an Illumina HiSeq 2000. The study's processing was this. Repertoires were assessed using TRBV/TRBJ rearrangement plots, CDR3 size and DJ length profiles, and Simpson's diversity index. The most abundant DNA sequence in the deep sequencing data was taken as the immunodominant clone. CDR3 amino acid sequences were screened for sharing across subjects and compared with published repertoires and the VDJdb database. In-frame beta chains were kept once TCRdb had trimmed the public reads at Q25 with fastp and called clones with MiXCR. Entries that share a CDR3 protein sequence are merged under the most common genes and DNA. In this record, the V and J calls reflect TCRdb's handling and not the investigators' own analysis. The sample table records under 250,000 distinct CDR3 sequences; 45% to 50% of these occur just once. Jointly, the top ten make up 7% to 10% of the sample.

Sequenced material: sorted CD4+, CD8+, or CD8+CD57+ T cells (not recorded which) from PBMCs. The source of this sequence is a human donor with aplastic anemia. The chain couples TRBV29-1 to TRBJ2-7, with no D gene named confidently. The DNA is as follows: TGCAGCGTTGAAGATAGGTCGGTGCAGTACTTC. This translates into CSVEDRSVQYF.